This T cell receptor (beta chain) was observed in a study of T-cell memory formation after mild COVID-19. The germline CDR1 and CDR2 sequences are SGHRS and YFSETQ. The V end lost 2 bases, the J end lost 1 base, and 3 bases lay between the germline ends. The CDR3 has 12 amino acids. One entry per CDR3 protein, called by TCRdb with MiXCR from the 5' RACE reads. The table lists 200,000 to 250,000 distinct CDR3 sequences, over 8.5% of them singletons. This rearrangement joins TRBV5-1 to TRBJ2-5; D is uncertain. This clonotype was obtained from a young man who had mild COVID-19 (a few samples of this study predate the infection). Cell type and time point are not known. The specimen was PBMCs or a T cell subset sorted from them (not recorded which). CDR3 in amino acids: CASSFAQETQYF. The DNA for the CDR3 is TGCGCCAGCAGCTTTGCCCAAGAGACCCAGTACTTC.